The sequence of this T cell receptor beta chain was determined in a study of blood T cell repertoires in COVID-19. Repertoires were generated with immunoSEQ multiplex PCR, while TCRdb's copy carries only in-frame clones and drops some. The data contain nearly 250,000 clones, 85% to 90% of them singletons. The junction had 7 bases not matched to a gene; V was cut back by 5 bases and J by 12 bases. This CDR3 spans 13 amino acids. Per germline, CDR1 MDHEN and CDR2 SYDVKM. The specimen was PBMCs or T cells enriched from blood (not recorded which). The origin of this receptor is a man aged 50 to 59 who had been exposed to COVID-19. The chain has TRBV28 and TRBJ2-3, with TRBD2 matching 11 bases. The CDR3 DNA is TGTGCCAGCAGTCCCGGACTAGCGGGTTTACAGTATTTT. Its translation is CASSPGLAGLQYF.